Presented here are 20 T cell receptor beta chains from one specimen sequenced in a study of blood T cell repertoires in COVID-19. TCRdb's table, derived via immunoSEQ multiplex PCR, lists solely in-frame clones and lacks some. The sample consists of about 47,000 clones, around 90% of them appearing once. The material sequenced was peripheral blood. The receptors were sampled from a middle-aged man with active COVID-19.

The V call is TRBV6-2 or TRBV6-3, the J call TRBJ1-2; a possible D gene is TRBD1 (6 bases). The CDR3 has 15 residues. Germline V CDR1 and CDR2: MNHEY, SVGEGT. V was trimmed by 2 bases and J by 5 bases, leaving 15 bases between them. CDR3 nucleotides: TGTGCCAGCAGTTACGGGGCGGGGGCCTGGTATGGCTACACCTTC. Encoded protein: CASSYGAGAWYGYTF.

This rearrangement joins TRBV11-3 to TRBJ1-1; D not resolved. This CDR3 is 12 amino acids long. V dropped 6 bases and J dropped 6 bases, with 11 bases sitting between them. Per the germline V gene, CDR1 is SGHNT and CDR2 is YENEEA. For the CDR3, the DNA is TGTGCCAGCAGGAACGTGGGCCCTGAAGCTTTCTTT. Translated: CASRNVGPEAFF.

The V and J genes are TRBV2 and TRBJ1-4; D remains ambiguous. Germline V lookup: CDR1 SNHLY, CDR2 FYNNEI. The CDR3 length is 16 residues. The V gene lost 8 bases and the J gene lost 2 bases, with 18 bases spanning the gap. The CDR3 nucleotides read TGTGCCAGCGTAACGATGTTGCGAGGGACTAATGAAAAACTGTTTTTT. The encoded protein is CASVTMLRGTNEKLFF.

The V gene is TRBV27, the J gene TRBJ1-5; a possible D gene is TRBD1 (6 bases). From germline, CDR1 is MNHEY and CDR2 SMNVEV (reference sequence). Deletions cut 6 bases from V and 7 bases from J, with 16 bases between. CDR3 length equals 14 residues. DNA of the CDR3: TGTGCCAGCAGAAAACAGGGAGAAGAACAGCCCCAGCATTTT. This encodes CASRKQGEEQPQHF.

This clone was counted once. The chain recombines TRBV6-6 with TRBJ2-1, with TRBD1 matching 7 bases. CDR1 and CDR2 (germline): MNHNY, SVGAGI (reference sequence). V lost 3 bases and J lost 3; bases outside the gene matches: 2. This CDR3 spans 14 amino acids. This CDR3 is CASSYRQGYNEQFF. The CDR3 bases are TGTGCCAGCAGTTATAGACAGGGCTACAATGAGCAGTTCTTC.

This clone turned up a few times. The chain carries TRBV5-5 and TRBJ1-5; no definite D call. The CDR3 length is 16 residues. Germline V gives CDR1 SGHKS, CDR2 YYEKEE (reference sequence). V was shortened by 3 bases and J by 5 bases, with 18 bases between the two germline ends. CDR3: CASSSTGVGGYQPQHF. The CDR3 region has the DNA TGTGCCAGCAGCTCAACCGGGGTCGGCGGATATCAGCCCCAGCATTTT.

Here the CDR3 DNA reads TGTGCCAGCAGCTTGCGGGCGGGGGCTACAGATACGCAGTATTTT. Protein: CASSLRAGATDTQYF. The chain links TRBV5-4 to TRBJ2-3; possible D gene TRBD2, 7 bases. The CDR3 is 15 amino acids. V lost 1 base and J 3 bases, leaving 12 bases between the germline ends. The germline CDR1 and CDR2 sequences are SGHNT and YYREEE (reference sequence).

The chain employs TRBV18 and TRBJ2-5; D is possibly TRBD1 (6 bases). The germline CDR1 and CDR2 sequences are KGHSH and LQKENI. Trimming took 2 bases from V and 3 from J, leaving 10 bases between them. The CDR3 extends over 14 amino acids. The CDR3 protein is CASSPRQGKETQYF. CDR3 in DNA: TGTGCCAGCTCACCAAGGCAGGGGAAAGAGACCCAGTACTTC.

The chain combines TRBV5-1 with TRBJ2-7; 7 nucleotides match TRBD1. CDR3 length: 13 amino acids. Germline V CDR1 and CDR2: SGHRS, YFSETQ. The V segment lost 4 bases and the J segment 3 bases; nucleotides outside the gene matches: 4. The CDR3 here is CASSKDRDYEQYF. For the CDR3, the DNA is TGCGCCAGCAGCAAAGACAGGGACTACGAGCAGTACTTC.

This chain links TRBV5-3 with TRBJ1-5; D is perhaps TRBD1 (6 bases). TRBV5-3 is annotated as an ORF whose role is uncertain. V was trimmed by 4 bases and J by 11 bases, leaving 10 bases between them. This CDR3 region has 11 residues. The DNA for the CDR3 is TGTGCCAGAAGCCCCCGACAGGCCCAGCATTTT. Amino acids: CARSPRQAQHF.

This rearrangement joins TRBV7-9 to TRBJ2-3; 8 nucleotides agree with TRBD2. V was pared by 5 bases and J by 3 bases, with 4 bases of the junction left unmatched. The CDR3 consists of 14 residues. Germline V lookup: CDR1 SEHNR, CDR2 FQNEAQ (reference sequence). As DNA, the CDR3 is TGTGCCAGCAGCCCCGGACTAGCAACAGATACGCAGTATTTT. It yields the protein CASSPGLATDTQYF.

The rearrangement links TRBV10-2 to TRBJ2-3, with D possibly TRBD2 on 6 matching bases. V gave up 7 bases and J gave up 7 bases, with 18 bases separating them. CDR1 and CDR2 from the germline V gene are WSHSY and SAAADI. The CDR3 spans 14 residues. The CDR3 region has the DNA TGCGCCAGCACAAGCGTAGAGCGGGTCAATACGCAGTATTTT. Protein: CASTSVERVNTQYF.

The chain links TRBV9 to TRBJ2-1, with 7 nucleotides matching TRBD2. Germline V CDR1 and CDR2: SGDLS, YYNGEE. This CDR3 has 16 residues. The trim removed 0 bases at V and 7 bases at J, leaving 10 bases unmatched. The CDR3 DNA is TGTGCCAGCAGCGTAGGGGTCGCGGGGGTATGGAATGAGCAGTTCTTC. It translates to CASSVGVAGVWNEQFF.

This clone is termed medium-sized. The chain uses TRBV5-1 and TRBJ2-7; 10 positions match TRBD1. The V gene end was trimmed by 3 bases and the J gene end by 3 bases; junction bases not matched to a gene: 6. Germline assignment: CDR1 SGHRS and CDR2 YFSETQ. The length of the CDR3 is 15 residues. CDR3 in amino acids: CASSWGRDRGYEQYF. The CDR3 coding sequence is TGCGCCAGCAGCTGGGGGCGGGACAGGGGCTACGAGCAGTACTTC.

The count of this clone is one. The chain is built from TRBV7-3 and TRBJ2-6; no clear D. Germline assignment: CDR1 SGHTA and CDR2 FQGTGA. This CDR3 has 16 amino acids. Trimming removed 5 bases from V and 0 bases from J, with 11 bases in between. The DNA of the CDR3 is TGTGCCAGCAGCCTACTTCCGAGCTCTGGGGCCAACGTCCTGACTTTC. Encoded protein: CASSLLPSSGANVLTF.

The chain couples TRBV27 to TRBJ1-4, with D uncertain. Germline CDR1 MNHEY, CDR2 SMNVEV (reference sequence). V was pared by 3 bases and J by 4 bases, with 9 bases between. CDR3 length: 14 amino acids. As DNA, the CDR3 is TGTGCCAGCAGTTTTGGGAGAAATAATGAAAAACTGTTTTTT. Translating gives CASSFGRNNEKLFF.

The chain employs TRBV14 and TRBJ2-7, with TRBD1 as a possible D gene (6 bases). There are 15 residues in the CDR3. Germline lookup yields CDR1 SGHDN and CDR2 FVKESK. With 0 bases removed from V and 3 bases from J, the gap between germline ends came to 12 bases. The CDR3 here is CASSQDVGAGYEQYF. CDR3 DNA: TGTGCCAGCAGCCAAGATGTGGGGGCTGGCTACGAGCAGTACTTC.

The rearrangement links TRBV18 to TRBJ2-1, with a weak D call TRBD1 (6 bases). The V and J ends lost 2 bases and 7 bases respectively, with 18 bases between them. The germline gives CDR1 KGHSH, CDR2 LQKENI. This CDR3 contains 16 residues. CDR3 sequence: CASSPVAQGIKNEQFF. The CDR3 coding sequence is TGTGCCAGCTCACCAGTTGCACAGGGTATAAAGAATGAGCAGTTCTTC.

In its sample, this clone was seen a few times. The chain joins TRBV21-1 to TRBJ1-1; the tabulated D call, TRBD1, remains unverified against the DNA. TRBV21-1 is tagged as a pseudogene. The CDR3 contains 15 residues. The CDR3: CASSPPTGLNTEAFF. CDR3 nucleotides: TGTGCCAGCAGCCCCCCGACAGGGCTAAACACTGAAGCTTTCTTT.

The CDR3 spells CSASSGYTDTQYF. The CDR3 region has the DNA TGCAGCGCCTCTAGCGGTTACACAGATACGCAGTATTTT. The V call is TRBV29-1, the J call TRBJ2-3; TRBD2 matches at 7 bases. Germline V gives CDR1 SQVTM, CDR2 ANQGSEA. The CDR3 runs 13 residues. Trimming at V came to 7 bases and at J to 2 bases, leaving 6 bases not matched to a gene.